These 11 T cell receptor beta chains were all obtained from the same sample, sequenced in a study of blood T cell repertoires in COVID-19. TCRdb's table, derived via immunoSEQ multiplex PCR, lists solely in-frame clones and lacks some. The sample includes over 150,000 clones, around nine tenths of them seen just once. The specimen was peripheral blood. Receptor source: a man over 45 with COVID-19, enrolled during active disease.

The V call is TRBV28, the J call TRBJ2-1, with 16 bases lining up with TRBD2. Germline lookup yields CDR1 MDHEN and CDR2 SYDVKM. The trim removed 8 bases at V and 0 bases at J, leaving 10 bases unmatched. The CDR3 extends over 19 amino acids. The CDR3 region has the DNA TGTGCCAGCCACGTTGCGGGACTAGCGGGGGGGAGCTCCTACAATGAGCAGTTCTTC. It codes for CASHVAGLAGGSSYNEQFF.

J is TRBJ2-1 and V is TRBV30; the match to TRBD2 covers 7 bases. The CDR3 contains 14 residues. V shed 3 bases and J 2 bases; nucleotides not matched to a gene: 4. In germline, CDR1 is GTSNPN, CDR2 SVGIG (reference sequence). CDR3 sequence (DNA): TGTGCCTGGAGGCGGGGGTACCCCTACAATGAGCAGTTCTTC. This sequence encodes CAWRRGYPYNEQFF.

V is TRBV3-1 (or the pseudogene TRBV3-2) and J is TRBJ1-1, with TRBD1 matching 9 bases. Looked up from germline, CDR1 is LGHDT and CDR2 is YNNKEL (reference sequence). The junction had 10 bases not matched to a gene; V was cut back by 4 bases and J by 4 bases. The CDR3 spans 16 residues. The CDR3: CASSLHSGTGTTEAFF. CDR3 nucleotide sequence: TGTGCCAGCAGCCTCCACTCGGGGACAGGGACCACTGAAGCTTTCTTT.

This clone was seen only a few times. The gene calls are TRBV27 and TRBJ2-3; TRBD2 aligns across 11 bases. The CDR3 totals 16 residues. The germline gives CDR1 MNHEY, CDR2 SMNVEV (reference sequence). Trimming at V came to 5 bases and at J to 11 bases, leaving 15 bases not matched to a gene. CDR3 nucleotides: TGTGCCAGCAGTCTAACATCCTCCGGGACTAGCGGCCGGCAGTATTTT. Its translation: CASSLTSSGTSGRQYF.

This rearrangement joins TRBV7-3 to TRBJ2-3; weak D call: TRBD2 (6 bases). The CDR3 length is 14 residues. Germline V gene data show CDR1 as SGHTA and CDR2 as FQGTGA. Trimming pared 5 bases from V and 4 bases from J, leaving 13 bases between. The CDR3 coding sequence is TGTGCCAGCAGCCCCGGGAGCTACCCAGATACGCAGTATTTT. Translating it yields CASSPGSYPDTQYF.

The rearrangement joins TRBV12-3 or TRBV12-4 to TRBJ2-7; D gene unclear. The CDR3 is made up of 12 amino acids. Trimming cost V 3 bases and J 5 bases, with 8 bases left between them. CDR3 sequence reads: CASSFSGNEQYF. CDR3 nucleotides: TGTGCCAGCAGTTTTTCCGGTAACGAGCAGTACTTC.

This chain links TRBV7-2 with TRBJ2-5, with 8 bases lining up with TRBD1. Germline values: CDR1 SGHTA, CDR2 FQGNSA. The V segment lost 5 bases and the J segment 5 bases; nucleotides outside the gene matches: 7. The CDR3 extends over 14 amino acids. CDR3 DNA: TGTGCCAGCAGCCTGACAGGGGCCGTGGAGACCCAGTACTTC. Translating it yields CASSLTGAVETQYF.

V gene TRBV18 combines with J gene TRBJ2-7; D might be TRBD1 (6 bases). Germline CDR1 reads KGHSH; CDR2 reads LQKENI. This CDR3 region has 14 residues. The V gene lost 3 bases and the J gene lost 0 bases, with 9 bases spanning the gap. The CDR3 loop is CASSPTGISYEQYF. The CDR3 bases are TGTGCCAGCTCACCCACAGGGATCTCCTACGAGCAGTACTTC.

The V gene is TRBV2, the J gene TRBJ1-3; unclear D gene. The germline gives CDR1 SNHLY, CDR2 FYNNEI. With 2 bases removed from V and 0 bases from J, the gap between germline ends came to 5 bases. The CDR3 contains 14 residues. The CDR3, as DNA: TGTGCCAGCAGTGAAATCTACTCTGGAAACACCATATATTTT. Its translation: CASSEIYSGNTIYF.

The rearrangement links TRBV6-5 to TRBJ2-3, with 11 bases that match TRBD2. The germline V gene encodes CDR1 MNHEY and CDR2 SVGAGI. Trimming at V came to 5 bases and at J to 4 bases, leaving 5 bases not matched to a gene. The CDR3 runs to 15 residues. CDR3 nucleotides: TGTGCCAGCAGTCCTACTAGCGGGAGTTCAGATACGCAGTATTTT. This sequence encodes CASSPTSGSSDTQYF.

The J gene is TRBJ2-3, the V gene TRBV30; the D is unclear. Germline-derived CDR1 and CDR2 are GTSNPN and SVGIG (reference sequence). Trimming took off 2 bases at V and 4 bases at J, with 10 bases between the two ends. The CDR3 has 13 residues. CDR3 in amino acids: CAWSYSVADTQYF. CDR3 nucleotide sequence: TGTGCCTGGAGTTACTCGGTTGCAGATACGCAGTATTTT.